The rows below give T cell receptor beta chains drawn from one sample of a study of blood T cell repertoires in COVID-19. TCRdb's table, derived via immunoSEQ multiplex PCR, lists solely in-frame clones and lacks some. Seen here are about 360,000 clones, 70% to 90% observed once, and the top ten hold roughly 6.6%. Input material: peripheral blood. The receptors originated from a woman aged 55-75 years with COVID-19, enrolled during active disease. Both conserved end residues are part of each CDR3. The order of the fields is J gene, V gene, D gene, clone size, CDR3 protein, CDR3 DNA. D genes are given only for firm matches. A clone size is listed for some rows: how often the clone was seen (once, few, many), or a class if it is expanded.

J gene: TRBJ1-2
V gene: TRBV7-8
D gene: NA
clone size: NA
CDR3 protein: CASSLGLNHGYTF
CDR3 DNA: TGTGCCAGCAGCCTGGGACTGAACCATGGCTACACCTTC

J gene: TRBJ2-7
V gene: TRBV6-5
D gene: NA
clone size: NA
CDR3 protein: CASKDREGHEQYF
CDR3 DNA: TGTGCCAGCAAGGACAGGGAGGGCCACGAGCAGTACTTC

J gene: TRBJ1-4
V gene: TRBV3-1/TRBV3-2
D gene: NA
clone size: NA
CDR3 protein: CASSQDRTNEKLFF
CDR3 DNA: TGTGCCAGCAGCCAGGACAGAACTAATGAAAAACTGTTTTTT

J gene: TRBJ1-1
V gene: TRBV2
D gene: TRBD1
clone size: NA
CDR3 protein: CASIETGGPEAFF
CDR3 DNA: TGTGCCAGCATTGAAACAGGGGGACCTGAAGCTTTCTTT

J gene: TRBJ2-4
V gene: TRBV9
D gene: NA
clone size: NA
CDR3 protein: CASSVAGEDIQYF
CDR3 DNA: TGTGCCAGCAGCGTAGCCGGGGAAGACATTCAGTACTTC

J gene: TRBJ2-7
V gene: TRBV18
D gene: TRBD1
clone size: NA
CDR3 protein: CASSPTGGTYEQYF
CDR3 DNA: TGTGCCAGCTCACCGACAGGGGGGACCTACGAGCAGTACTTC

J gene: TRBJ2-5
V gene: TRBV12-3/TRBV12-4
D gene: NA
clone size: NA
CDR3 protein: CASSRGDGAQYF
CDR3 DNA: TGTGCCAGCAGCCGCGGGGATGGGGCCCAGTACTTC

J gene: TRBJ1-6
V gene: TRBV5-4
D gene: TRBD1
clone size: NA
CDR3 protein: CASSSGGNNSPLHF
CDR3 DNA: TGTGCCAGCAGCTCAGGGGGGAATAATTCACCCCTCCACTTT

J gene: TRBJ2-1
V gene: TRBV3-1/TRBV3-2
D gene: TRBD2
clone size: NA
CDR3 protein: CASSQGLAGSYNEQFF
CDR3 DNA: TGTGCCAGCAGCCAAGGACTAGCGGGGTCCTACAATGAGCAGTTCTTC

J gene: TRBJ2-7
V gene: TRBV27
D gene: NA
clone size: NA
CDR3 protein: CASSALYGEPYEQYF
CDR3 DNA: TGTGCCAGCAGTGCCCTGTACGGGGAGCCCTACGAGCAGTACTTC

J gene: TRBJ1-2
V gene: TRBV9
D gene: TRBD1
clone size: NA
CDR3 protein: CASSGIATSTGQGHGYTF
CDR3 DNA: TGTGCCAGCAGCGGGATCGCGACGAGCACGGGACAGGGGCATGGCTACACCTTC

J gene: TRBJ2-6
V gene: TRBV3-1/TRBV3-2
D gene: TRBD1
clone size: few
CDR3 protein: CASSREGTASGANVLTF
CDR3 DNA: TGTGCCAGCAGCCGAGAAGGGACAGCCTCTGGGGCCAACGTCCTGACTTTC

J gene: TRBJ2-3
V gene: TRBV19
D gene: NA
clone size: NA
CDR3 protein: CASSMTRFTDTQYF
CDR3 DNA: TGTGCCAGTAGTATGACTAGATTCACAGATACGCAGTATTTT

J gene: TRBJ2-2
V gene: TRBV11-3
D gene: TRBD1
clone size: once
CDR3 protein: CASSPLPGQGANTGELFF
CDR3 DNA: TGTGCCAGCAGCCCCTTGCCGGGACAGGGTGCGAACACCGGGGAGCTGTTTTTT

J gene: TRBJ1-1
V gene: TRBV25-1
D gene: TRBD1
clone size: NA
CDR3 protein: CASSERDRGRKYTEAFF
CDR3 DNA: TGTGCCAGCAGTGAGCGGGACAGGGGGCGAAAGTATACTGAAGCTTTCTTT

J gene: TRBJ2-5
V gene: TRBV7-9
D gene: NA
clone size: NA
CDR3 protein: CASSLQGEETQYF
CDR3 DNA: TGTGCCAGCAGCTTACAGGGTGAAGAGACCCAGTACTTC

J gene: TRBJ1-5
V gene: TRBV27
D gene: TRBD1
clone size: once
CDR3 protein: CASSGTGGHQPQHF
CDR3 DNA: TGTGCCAGCAGTGGAACAGGGGGGCATCAGCCCCAGCATTTT

J gene: TRBJ1-2
V gene: TRBV3-1/TRBV3-2
D gene: TRBD1
clone size: once
CDR3 protein: CASSPWTGTGGSGYTF
CDR3 DNA: TGTGCCAGCAGCCCATGGACCGGGACAGGGGGTAGTGGCTACACCTTC

J gene: TRBJ1-1
V gene: TRBV18
D gene: NA
clone size: NA
CDR3 protein: CASSLGGRLGAAFF
CDR3 DNA: TGTGCCAGCTCACTGGGAGGACGGCTGGGAGCAGCTTTCTTT

J gene: TRBJ2-7
V gene: TRBV29-1
D gene: TRBD1
clone size: few
CDR3 protein: CSVQQGASYEQYF
CDR3 DNA: TGCAGCGTTCAACAGGGGGCTTCCTACGAGCAGTACTTC

J gene: TRBJ1-1
V gene: TRBV19
D gene: NA
clone size: NA
CDR3 protein: CASSIGTVNTEAFF
CDR3 DNA: TGTGCCAGTAGTATAGGGACAGTAAACACTGAAGCTTTCTTT

J gene: TRBJ2-2
V gene: TRBV3-1/TRBV3-2
D gene: TRBD1
clone size: NA
CDR3 protein: CASSQGQGNTGELFF
CDR3 DNA: TGTGCCAGCAGCCAAGGACAGGGTAACACCGGGGAGCTGTTTTTT

J gene: TRBJ1-5
V gene: TRBV27
D gene: NA
clone size: NA
CDR3 protein: CASSSGLGQHF
CDR3 DNA: TGTGCCAGCAGTTCAGGGCTAGGACAGCATTTT

J gene: TRBJ2-3
V gene: TRBV9
D gene: TRBD1
clone size: NA
CDR3 protein: CASSVPRDRGTDTQYF
CDR3 DNA: TGTGCCAGCAGCGTACCCCGGGACAGGGGGACAGATACGCAGTATTTT